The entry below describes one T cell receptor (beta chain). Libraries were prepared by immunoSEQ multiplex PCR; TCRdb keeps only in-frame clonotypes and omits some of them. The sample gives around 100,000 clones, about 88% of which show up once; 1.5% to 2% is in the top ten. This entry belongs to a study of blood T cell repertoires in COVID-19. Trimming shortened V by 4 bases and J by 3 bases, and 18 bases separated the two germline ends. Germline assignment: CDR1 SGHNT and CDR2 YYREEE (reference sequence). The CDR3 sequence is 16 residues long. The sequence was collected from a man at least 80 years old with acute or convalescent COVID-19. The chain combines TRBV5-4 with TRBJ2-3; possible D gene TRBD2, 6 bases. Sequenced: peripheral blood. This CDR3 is CASSRPGQRVTDTQYF. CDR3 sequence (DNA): TGTGCCAGCAGCCGGCCTGGCCAGCGGGTAACAGATACGCAGTATTTT.